The 13 T cell receptor beta chains listed next were all sequenced from one sample in a study of CD8+ T cells in alopecia areata. TCR sequencing used cDNA made by reverse transcription of extracted RNA. This table comes from immunoSEQ multiplex PCR, and its TCRdb copy is limited to in-frame clones, with some not included. In the table there are about 270,000 clones, 50% to 75% of which are singletons. Treatment specified: oral pan-JAK inhibitor, 5-10 mg twice daily. The sample in question was CD4+ T cells sorted from blood, obtained around week 53, from a patient treated with tofacitinib. These receptors originate from a human donor with alopecia areata.

V usage is TRBV6-6 and J usage is TRBJ1-1, with D possibly being TRBD1 (5 bases). In germline, CDR1 is MNHNY, CDR2 SVGAGI (reference sequence). The CDR3 is 14 amino acids. V lost 2 bases to trimming and J lost 4 bases, with 11 bases between them. CDR3 DNA sequence: TGTGCCAGCAGTTACGGAGGGGTCGGCACTGAAGCTTTCTTT. Protein: CASSYGGVGTEAFF.

This chain links TRBV29-1 with TRBJ1-2, with 8 nucleotides matching TRBD1. CDR1 SQVTM and CDR2 ANQGSEA come from the germline V gene. The CDR3 consists of 13 residues. J gave up 3 bases and V 7 bases, and 7 bases lay outside the gene matches. CDR3 protein: CSAASGGDYGYTF. The CDR3 DNA follows: TGCAGCGCCGCATCAGGGGGCGACTATGGCTACACCTTC.

The chain is built from TRBV27 and TRBJ2-1; TRBD1 matches at 8 bases. This CDR3 comprises 16 residues. V lost 6 bases to trimming and J lost 6 bases; unmatched junction nucleotides: 13. Germline assignment: CDR1 MNHEY and CDR2 SMNVEV (reference sequence). The chain's CDR3 is CASSLQTGVGGNEQFF. In nucleotides, the CDR3 is TGTGCCAGCAGCCTACAGACAGGGGTGGGGGGCAATGAGCAGTTCTTC.

V is TRBV29-1 and J is TRBJ1-2; tentatively, D is TRBD1 (6 bases). V was trimmed by 5 bases and J by 5 bases, leaving 9 bases between them. This CDR3 spans 11 amino acids. Germline CDR1 is SQVTM and CDR2 is ANQGSEA. The CDR3 loop reads CSVQQGYGYTF. The CDR3 DNA sequence: TGCAGCGTTCAACAGGGATATGGCTACACCTTC.

The chain's CDR3 is CASSPVLGGSPLHF. In DNA form, the CDR3 reads TGTGCCAGCAGCCCAGTTCTGGGAGGTTCACCCCTCCACTTT. The chain combines TRBV7-9 with TRBJ1-6, with D uncertain. The CDR3 is 14 residues long. Trimming removed 5 bases at V and 9 bases at J, with 14 bases between. Per the germline V gene, CDR1 is SEHNR and CDR2 is FQNEAQ (reference sequence).

The V gene is TRBV7-8, the J gene TRBJ2-3; D gene unclear. Germline V gene data show CDR1 as SGHVS and CDR2 as FQNEAQ. CDR3 size: 13 residues. V was trimmed by 1 base and J by 11 bases, leaving 13 bases between them. This chain's CDR3 is CASSLDRAKEQYF. DNA of the CDR3: TGTGCCAGCAGCTTAGATAGGGCCAAGGAGCAGTATTTT.

The chain links TRBV5-1 to TRBJ1-5, with D unclear. The germline gives CDR1 SGHRS, CDR2 YFSETQ. Trimming removed 0 bases at V and 3 bases at J, with 7 bases between. There are 14 residues in the CDR3. Here the CDR3 reads CASSLDAINQPQHF. The CDR3 bases are TGCGCCAGCAGCTTGGATGCCATCAATCAGCCCCAGCATTTT.

The chain combines TRBV29-1 with TRBJ2-1; maybe TRBD2 (6 bases). V was trimmed by 1 base and J by 13 bases, leaving 8 bases between them. There are 10 residues in the CDR3. The germline CDR1 and CDR2 sequences are SQVTM and ANQGSEA. The CDR3, as DNA: TGCAGCGTTGAAGGCGGGGAACAGTTCTTC. Translation gives CSVEGGEQFF.

The V gene is TRBV6-6, the J gene TRBJ2-3, with D possibly being TRBD1 or TRBD2 (5 bases each). Deletions cut 5 bases from V and 6 bases from J, with 18 bases between. Germline assignment: CDR1 MNHNY and CDR2 SVGAGI (reference sequence). This CDR3 is built from 15 residues. Here the CDR3 reads CASSHVGTTGDTQYF. As DNA, the CDR3 is TGTGCCAGCAGTCACGTTGGGACCACTGGGGATACGCAGTATTTT.

J is TRBJ2-3 and V is TRBV29-1; D possibly corresponds to TRBD1 (5 bases). V lost 4 bases, J lost 8 bases, and 19 bases lay in between. The CDR3 loop spans 14 amino acids. Germline CDR1 reads SQVTM; CDR2 reads ANQGSEA. CDR3 coding DNA: TGCAGCGTTGGGAACCATGCAGGGTTGGGTACGCAGTATTTT. Its protein product is CSVGNHAGLGTQYF.

The gene calls are TRBV9 and TRBJ2-7; D is ambiguous. Per the germline V gene, CDR1 is SGDLS and CDR2 is YYNGEE. Trimming pared 0 bases from V and 5 bases from J, leaving 12 bases between. The CDR3 runs to 14 residues. The CDR3 loop reads CASSVAPHPNEQYF. DNA of the CDR3: TGTGCCAGCAGCGTAGCCCCACATCCCAACGAGCAGTACTTC.

Turning to this clone: The same CDR3 can be traced to other DNA sequences in this sample. In nucleotides, the CDR3 is TGCAGTACTAACACAGATACGCAGTATTTT. This codes for CSTNTDTQYF. This chain links TRBV29-1 with TRBJ2-3; D call uncertain. The CDR3 is made up of 10 amino acids. CDR1 and CDR2 from the germline V gene are SQVTM and ANQGSEA.

The chain has TRBV7-6 and TRBJ2-1, with 8 positions matching TRBD1. Germline trimming cut 5 bases from V and 7 bases from J; bases unmatched to any gene: 4. This CDR3 has 13 amino acids. Germline V lookup: CDR1 SGHVS, CDR2 FNYEAQ. CDR3: CASSPWTGNEQFF. The CDR3 DNA follows: TGTGCCAGCAGCCCTTGGACAGGGAATGAGCAGTTCTTC. The whole variable domain, remainder taken from reference TRBV7-6 and TRBJ2-1, is GAGVSQSPRYKVTKRGQDVALRCDPISGHVSLYWYRQALGQGPEFLTYFNYEAQQDKSGLPNDRFSAERPEGSISTLTIQRTEQRDSAMYRCASSPWTGNEQFFGPGTRLTVL.